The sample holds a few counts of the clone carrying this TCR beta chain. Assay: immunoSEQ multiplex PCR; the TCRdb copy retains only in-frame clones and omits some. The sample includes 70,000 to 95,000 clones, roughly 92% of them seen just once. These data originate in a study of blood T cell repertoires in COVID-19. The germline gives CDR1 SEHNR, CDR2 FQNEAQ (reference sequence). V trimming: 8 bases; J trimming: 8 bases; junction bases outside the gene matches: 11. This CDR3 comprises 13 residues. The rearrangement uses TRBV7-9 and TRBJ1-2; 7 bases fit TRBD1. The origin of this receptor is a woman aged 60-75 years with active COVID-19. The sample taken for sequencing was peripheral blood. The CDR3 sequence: CASGGDRTEGYTF. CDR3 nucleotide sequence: TGTGCCAGCGGAGGGGACAGAACCGAGGGCTACACCTTC.